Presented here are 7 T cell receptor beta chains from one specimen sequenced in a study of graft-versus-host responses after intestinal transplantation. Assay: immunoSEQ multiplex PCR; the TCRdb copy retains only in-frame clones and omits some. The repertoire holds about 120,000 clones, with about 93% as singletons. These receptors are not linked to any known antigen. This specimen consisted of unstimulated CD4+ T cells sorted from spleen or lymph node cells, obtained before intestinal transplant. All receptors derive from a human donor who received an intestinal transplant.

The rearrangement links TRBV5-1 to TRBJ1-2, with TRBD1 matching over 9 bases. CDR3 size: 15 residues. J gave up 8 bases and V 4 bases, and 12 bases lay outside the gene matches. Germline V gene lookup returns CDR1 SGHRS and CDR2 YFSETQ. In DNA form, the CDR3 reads TGCGCCAGCAGCCCAACCCCCGGACAGGGGCCCGGCTACACCTTC. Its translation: CASSPTPGQGPGYTF.

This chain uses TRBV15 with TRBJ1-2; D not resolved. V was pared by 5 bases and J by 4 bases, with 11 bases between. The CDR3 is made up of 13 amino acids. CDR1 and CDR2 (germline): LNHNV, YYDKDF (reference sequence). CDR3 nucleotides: TGTGCCACCAGCCCCGGACGCGGCTATGGCTACACCTTC. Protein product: CATSPGRGYGYTF.

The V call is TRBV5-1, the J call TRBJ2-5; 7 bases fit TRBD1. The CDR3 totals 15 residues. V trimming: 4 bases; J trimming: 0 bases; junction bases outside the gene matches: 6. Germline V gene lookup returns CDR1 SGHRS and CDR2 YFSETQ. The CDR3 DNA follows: TGCGCCAGCAGCCCCGGGACAGCGTACCAAGAGACCCAGTACTTC. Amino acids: CASSPGTAYQETQYF.

The CDR3, as DNA: TGTGCCAGCTCACCATCGGGCAGACAGATCTATGGCTACACCTTC. It translates to CASSPSGRQIYGYTF. The chain carries TRBV18 and TRBJ1-2; D perhaps matches TRBD1 (5 bases). CDR3 size: 15 residues. From germline, CDR1 is KGHSH and CDR2 LQKENI. Between the trimmed V and J ends, which lost 2 bases and 4 bases, there was a span of 14 bases. Based on the CDR3 plus reference TRBV18 and TRBJ1-2, the full variable domain is NAGVMQNPRHLVRRRGQEARLRCSPMKGHSHVYWYRQLPEEGLKFMVYLQKENIIDESGMPKERFSAEFPKEGPSILRIQQVVRGDSAAYFCASSPSGRQIYGYTFGSGTRLTVV.

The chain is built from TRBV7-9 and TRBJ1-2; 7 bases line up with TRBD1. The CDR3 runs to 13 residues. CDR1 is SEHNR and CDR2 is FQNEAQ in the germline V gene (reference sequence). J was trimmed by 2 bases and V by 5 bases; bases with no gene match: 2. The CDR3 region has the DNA TGTGCCAGCAGCCGGGACAGCAACTATGGCTACACCTTC. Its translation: CASSRDSNYGYTF.

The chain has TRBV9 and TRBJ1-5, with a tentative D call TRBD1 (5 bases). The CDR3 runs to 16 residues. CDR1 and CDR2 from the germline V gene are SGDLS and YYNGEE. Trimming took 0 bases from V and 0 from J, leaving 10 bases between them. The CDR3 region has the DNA TGTGCCAGCAGCGTAGAAAACAGGTATAGCAATCAGCCCCAGCATTTT. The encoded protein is CASSVENRYSNQPQHF.

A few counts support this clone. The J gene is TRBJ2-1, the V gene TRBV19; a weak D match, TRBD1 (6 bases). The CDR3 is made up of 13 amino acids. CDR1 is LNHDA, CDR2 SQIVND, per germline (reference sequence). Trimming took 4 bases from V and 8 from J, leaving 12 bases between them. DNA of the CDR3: TGTGCCAGTAGTACGGATCAGGGGCATGAGCAGTTCTTC. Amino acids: CASSTDQGHEQFF.